Detailed here is one T cell receptor (beta chain). The data originate from a study of blood T cell repertoires in COVID-19. Whole-study context: The United States, Italy and Spain supplied acute and convalescent COVID-19 samples. T cells, B-cell-depleted T cells, or PBMCs supplied cDNA or gDNA.

The authors' processing: Reference gene primer amplification yielded estimated nucleated cell counts. Sequencing used immunoSEQ multiplex PCR; TCRdb keeps in-frame clones, though not all of them. That table supplies the V and J calls and clone size; D and trimming were determined from the DNA. Here the sample spans some 45,000 clones, roughly 88% being singletons. The CDR3 contains 13 residues. Germline V gives CDR1 SNHLY, CDR2 FYNNEI. Trimming pared 8 bases from V and 0 bases from J, leaving 8 bases between. The chain has TRBV2 and TRBJ1-3; unclear D gene. Sequenced input: peripheral blood. The receptor comes from a woman of 80 years or more with acute or convalescent COVID-19. This CDR3 is CASVLSSGNTIYF. CDR3 coding DNA: TGTGCCAGCGTCCTGAGCTCTGGAAACACCATATATTTT.